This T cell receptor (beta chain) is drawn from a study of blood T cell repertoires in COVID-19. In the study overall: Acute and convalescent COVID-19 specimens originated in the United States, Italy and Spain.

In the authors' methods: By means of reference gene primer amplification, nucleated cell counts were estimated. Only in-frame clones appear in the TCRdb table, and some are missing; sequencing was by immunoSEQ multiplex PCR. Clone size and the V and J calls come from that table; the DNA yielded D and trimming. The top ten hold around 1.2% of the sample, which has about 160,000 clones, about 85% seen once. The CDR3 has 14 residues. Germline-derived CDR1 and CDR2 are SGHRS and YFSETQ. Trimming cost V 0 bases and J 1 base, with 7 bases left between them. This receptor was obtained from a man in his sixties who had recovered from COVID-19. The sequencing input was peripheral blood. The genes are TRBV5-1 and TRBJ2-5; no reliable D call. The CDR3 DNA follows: TGCGCCAGCAGCTTGGGAGGATTCCAAGAGACCCAGTACTTC. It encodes CASSLGGFQETQYF.